This TCR beta chain is from a study of T cells in Graves' hyperthyroidism and ophthalmopathy. Turning to this clonotype: The antigen is not known.

General study findings and limits: The model foresaw ophthalmopathy a median approximately 6.1 months prior to onset.

Amplification of TCR beta CDR3 regions used RNA as the template. The HTBI primer set was used in a first-round RT-PCR of the TCR CDR3. TCRdb reprocessed the multiplex PCR reads via MiXCR and lists one record per CDR3 protein. The data show some 600,000 distinct CDR3 sequences, with more than 11% seen just once and 4.5% to 6% held by the top ten. CDR3 length: 17 amino acids. V trimming: 4 bases; J trimming: 2 bases; junction bases outside the gene matches: 8. Germline V gene lookup returns CDR1 SGHTA and CDR2 FQGTGA. The sequence derives from a woman in her twenties or thirties with Graves' hyperthyroidism that later progressed to Graves' ophthalmopathy. This chain joins TRBV7-3 and TRBJ2-7, with TRBD2 identical over 13 bases. Sequencing used blood. The CDR3 nucleotides are TGTGCCAGCAGCTCGATTCCGGGACTAGCGGGGCCCTACGAGCAGTACTTC. Protein product: CASSSIPGLAGPYEQYF. Full variable domain (remainder filled in from reference TRBV7-3 and TRBJ2-7): GAGVSQTPSNKVTEKGKYVELRCDPISGHTALYWYRQSLGQGPEFLIYFQGTGAADDSGLPNDRFFAVRPEGSVSTLKIQRTERGDSAVYLCASSSIPGLAGPYEQYFGPGTRLTVT.